This TCR beta chain was recovered during a study of blood T cell repertoires in COVID-19. Study details: Acute and convalescent COVID-19 samples came from the United States, Italy and Spain.

V lost 0 bases and J lost 8, with 8 bases in between. Germline-derived CDR1 and CDR2 are SGHDN and FVKESK. The CDR3 extends over 13 amino acids. A Seattle source enrolled patients during active infection and followed them longitudinally. Per the original data handling: It was from reference gene primer amplification that nucleated cell counts were estimated. Some clones are missing from TCRdb's copy, which holds only in-frame ones; the method was immunoSEQ multiplex PCR. V and J calls and clone size come straight from that table; D and trimming were deduced from the DNA. The data contain about 480,000 clones, 89% of them singletons.

Sequences were obtained from peripheral blood. This sequence joins TRBV14 and TRBJ2-1; no clear D. The sequence derives from a man between 18 and 35 years old with COVID-19, enrolled during active disease. In DNA, the CDR3 is TGTGCCAGCAGCCAAGATCTTATAGATGAGCAGTTCTTC. This translates into CASSQDLIDEQFF.